These T cell receptor beta chains were read from a single sample in a study of T cells after yellow fever vaccination. TCRdb re-called the 5' RACE reads with MiXCR, one entry per CDR3 protein. In the table there are about 350,000 distinct CDR3 sequences, roughly 8% of which are singletons. The sequences come from PBMCs, collected more than 40 days after the first yellow fever vaccination. The source is a man in his late teens or twenties who received the YFV17D yellow fever vaccine. Both conserved end residues are part of each CDR3. Each record gives: D gene, J gene, clone size, V gene, CDR3 DNA, CDR3 protein. D genes are given only for firm matches. The listing skips clone size in some rows; elsewhere it reads once, few, many or a size class.

D gene: .
J gene: TRBJ1-5
clone size: .
V gene: TRBV30
CDR3 DNA: TGTGCCTGGAGTGTAGGTAGGGCCGGCCAGCCCCAGCATTTT
CDR3 protein: CAWSVGRAGQPQHF

D gene: .
J gene: TRBJ1-1
clone size: many
V gene: TRBV19
CDR3 DNA: TGTGCCAGTAAGGAGAACACTGAAGCTTTCTTT
CDR3 protein: CASKENTEAFF

D gene: .
J gene: TRBJ2-3
clone size: .
V gene: TRBV5-1
CDR3 DNA: TGCGCCAGCAGCTCCTCCCCGGGCACAGATACGCAGTATTTT
CDR3 protein: CASSSSPGTDTQYF

D gene: TRBD1
J gene: TRBJ1-3
clone size: few
V gene: TRBV12-3/TRBV12-4
CDR3 DNA: TGTGCCAGCAGTGACAGGGTTTTCTCGAACACCATATATTTT
CDR3 protein: CASSDRVFSNTIYF

D gene: .
J gene: TRBJ2-3
clone size: few
V gene: TRBV18
CDR3 DNA: TGTGCCAGCTCACCACAGCAGGGGGGGGCCGCAGATACGCAGTATTTT
CDR3 protein: CASSPQQGGAADTQYF

D gene: .
J gene: TRBJ1-6
clone size: .
V gene: TRBV5-1
CDR3 DNA: TGCGCCAGCAGTTTTGTTTCAGGGAGCTCCTATAATTCACCCCTCCACTTT
CDR3 protein: CASSFVSGSSYNSPLHF

D gene: .
J gene: TRBJ1-1
clone size: .
V gene: TRBV5-1
CDR3 DNA: TGCGCCAGCAGCTTGGAAGGGCGGGGGACTGAAGATTTCTTT
CDR3 protein: CASSLEGRGTEDFF

D gene: .
J gene: TRBJ2-2
clone size: .
V gene: TRBV21-1
CDR3 DNA: TGTGCCAGCAGCAATTCGGACAGGATCCCTCCCCGGGAGCTGTTTTTT
CDR3 protein: CASSNSDRIPPRELFF

D gene: .
J gene: TRBJ2-2
clone size: few
V gene: TRBV7-9
CDR3 DNA: TGTGCCAGCAGCTTAAACCCGAACACCGGGGAGCTGTTTTTT
CDR3 protein: CASSLNPNTGELFF

D gene: .
J gene: TRBJ1-2
clone size: .
V gene: TRBV29-1
CDR3 DNA: TGCAGCGTTGAAGATTTCCGGGGTAGTGGCTATGGCTACACCTTC
CDR3 protein: CSVEDFRGSGYGYTF

D gene: .
J gene: TRBJ1-1
clone size: .
V gene: TRBV27
CDR3 DNA: TGTGCCAGCAGTCAAGGATCGGGGAACACTGAAGCTTTCTTT
CDR3 protein: CASSQGSGNTEAFF

D gene: .
J gene: TRBJ2-3
clone size: many
V gene: TRBV10-3
CDR3 DNA: TGTGCCATCAGTGAAGGGGGGCCAGATACGCAGTATTTT
CDR3 protein: CAISEGGPDTQYF

D gene: .
J gene: TRBJ2-3
clone size: few
V gene: TRBV4-1
CDR3 DNA: TGCGCCAGCAGCCAAGGGGTTGGCGGACGAAGCACAGATACGCAGTATTTT
CDR3 protein: CASSQGVGGRSTDTQYF

D gene: TRBD1
J gene: TRBJ2-2
clone size: few
V gene: TRBV5-6
CDR3 DNA: TGTGCCAGCAGCCCATCCGATTTGGGACAGTTGTTGGCGGCGGGCGGGGAGCTGTTTTTT
CDR3 protein: CASSPSDLGQLLAAGGELFF

D gene: .
J gene: TRBJ2-1
clone size: few
V gene: TRBV7-9
CDR3 DNA: TGTGCCAGCAGCCCGCCTCATAAGGAACAGTTCTTC
CDR3 protein: CASSPPHKEQFF

D gene: .
J gene: TRBJ2-2
clone size: .
V gene: TRBV18
CDR3 DNA: TGTGCCAGCTCATGGGACCCCCTCGGCGGGGAGCTGTTTTTT
CDR3 protein: CASSWDPLGGELFF

D gene: TRBD2
J gene: TRBJ2-5
clone size: many
V gene: TRBV7-8
CDR3 DNA: TGTGCCAGCAGCTCAATGGGGGGAGGGGAGACCCAGTACTTC
CDR3 protein: CASSSMGGGETQYF

D gene: TRBD2
J gene: TRBJ2-1
clone size: .
V gene: TRBV30
CDR3 DNA: TGTGCCTGGAGGGACACTAGCGGGGGTTACAATGAGCAGTTCTTC
CDR3 protein: CAWRDTSGGYNEQFF

D gene: .
J gene: TRBJ2-3
clone size: few
V gene: TRBV18
CDR3 DNA: TGTGCCAGCTCACCACCCTCGCCAGATACGCAGTATTTT
CDR3 protein: CASSPPSPDTQYF

D gene: .
J gene: TRBJ1-1
clone size: .
V gene: TRBV4-1
CDR3 DNA: TGCGCCAGCAGCCAGGGAAGGTCTATGGCTGAAGCTTTCTTT
CDR3 protein: CASSQGRSMAEAFF

D gene: .
J gene: TRBJ1-2
clone size: .
V gene: TRBV5-1
CDR3 DNA: TGCGCCAGCAGCACCGAGGGGTCCGTGTATGGCTACACCTTC
CDR3 protein: CASSTEGSVYGYTF

D gene: TRBD2
J gene: TRBJ2-1
clone size: .
V gene: TRBV20-1
CDR3 DNA: TGCAGTGGACGGGGGGTCCAAAACTCCTACAATGAGCAGTTCTTC
CDR3 protein: CSGRGVQNSYNEQFF

D gene: TRBD1
J gene: TRBJ2-3
clone size: .
V gene: TRBV29-1
CDR3 DNA: TGCAGCGTTTTGGAACAGTGGACAGGGAACACAGATACGCAGTATTTT
CDR3 protein: CSVLEQWTGNTDTQYF

D gene: TRBD1
J gene: TRBJ2-3
clone size: .
V gene: TRBV6-5
CDR3 DNA: TGTGCCAGCAGCACAGGGGGTACGCAGTATTTT
CDR3 protein: CASSTGGTQYF

D gene: TRBD1
J gene: TRBJ2-2
clone size: .
V gene: TRBV19
CDR3 DNA: TGTGCCAGTAGTATACCCCGACAGGGAAAGAACACCGGGGAGCTGTTTTTT
CDR3 protein: CASSIPRQGKNTGELFF

D gene: TRBD2
J gene: TRBJ2-1
clone size: .
V gene: TRBV20-1
CDR3 DNA: TGCAGTGCTAGATCCGGGGAGGCGGGGGGCTACAATGAGCAGTTCTTC
CDR3 protein: CSARSGEAGGYNEQFF